Each of the 21 T cell receptor beta chains below was sequenced from the same sample in a study of OX40 agonist ivuxolimab in advanced cancers. Assay: immunoSEQ multiplex PCR; the TCRdb copy retains only in-frame clones and omits some. The table includes 70,000 to 80,000 clones, about 89% detected once. The sample in question was CD4+ or CD8+ T cells sorted from blood, obtained in a trial of the OX40 agonist ivuxolimab. The receptor source for this set is an adult with an advanced solid tumor such as melanoma, head and neck, liver or kidney cancer.

This chain uses TRBV5-5 with TRBJ2-7; no firm D call. The germline CDR1 and CDR2 sequences are SGHKS and YYEKEE (reference sequence). Trimming stripped 2 bases from V and 7 bases from J, with 22 bases between. CDR3 length equals 16 residues. In nucleotides, the CDR3 is TGTGCCAGCAGCTTACCGACGGCAGTCCCAACGGGTGAGCAGTACTTC. It translates to CASSLPTAVPTGEQYF. The entire variable domain, with the rest obtained from reference TRBV5-5 and TRBJ2-7, is as follows: DAGVTQSPTHLIKTRGQQVTLRCSPISGHKSVSWYQQVLGQGPQFIFQYYEKEERGRGNFPDRFSARQFPNYSSELNVNALLLGDSALYLCASSLPTAVPTGEQYFGPGTRLTVT.

The J gene is TRBJ1-1, the V gene TRBV30; D is possibly TRBD1 (6 bases). CDR3 length equals 13 residues. Trimming stripped 0 bases from V and 6 bases from J, with 11 bases between. Germline assignment: CDR1 GTSNPN and CDR2 SVGIG (reference sequence). CDR3 DNA: TGTGCCTGGAGTGTAGGGGGACGGGCTGAAGCTTTCTTT. Translation: CAWSVGGRAEAFF.

V and J are TRBV9 and TRBJ2-3, with D tentatively TRBD2 (5 bases). Deletions cut 4 bases from V and 8 bases from J, with 23 bases between. This CDR3 is 16 amino acids long. The germline gives CDR1 SGDLS, CDR2 YYNGEE. CDR3 in DNA: TGTGCCAGCAGCTCTTCCGGGGATACCTGGGTGGGTACGCAGTATTTT. It encodes CASSSSGDTWVGTQYF. Filled out from reference TRBV9 and TRBJ2-3, the complete variable domain reads DSGVTQTPKHLITATGQRVTLRCSPRSGDLSVYWYQQSLDQGLQFLIQYYNGEERAKGNILERFSAQQFPDLHSELNLSSLELGDSALYFCASSSSGDTWVGTQYFGPGTRLTVL.

This clone is a singleton in its sample. The V and J genes are TRBV19 and TRBJ2-1; 9 bases fit TRBD1. J lost 0 bases, V lost 6 bases, and 9 bases had no gene match. Germline V gives CDR1 LNHDA, CDR2 SQIVND (reference sequence). The CDR3 runs to 17 residues. The CDR3 nucleotides are TGTGCCAGTAGCCCCGGGACAGGGTTCAGCTCCTACAATGAGCAGTTCTTC. It yields the protein CASSPGTGFSSYNEQFF. The whole variable domain, filled in from reference TRBV19 and TRBJ2-1, reads DGGITQSPKYLFRKEGQNVTLSCEQNLNHDAMYWYRQDPGQGLRLIYYSQIVNDFQKGDIAEGYSVSREKKESFPLTVTSAQKNPTAFYLCASSPGTGFSSYNEQFFGPGTRLTVL.

The chain links TRBV11-3 to TRBJ2-3; TRBD1 is a possible D gene (6 bases). V lost 5 bases and J 6 bases, leaving 6 bases between the germline ends. Germline V gene data show CDR1 as SGHNT and CDR2 as YENEEA. This CDR3 spans 11 amino acids. This CDR3 is CASSTGDTQYF. The CDR3 region has the DNA TGTGCCAGCAGCACAGGGGATACGCAGTATTTT.

CDR3 in DNA: TGTGCCAGCAGTTCCCTTTCCAGCGACTCCTTGTACGAGCAGTACTTC. Translating it yields CASSSLSSDSLYEQYF. The chain uses TRBV27 and TRBJ2-7; D is unresolved. CDR1 and CDR2 (germline): MNHEY, SMNVEV (reference sequence). V was cut by 4 bases and J by 4 bases, with 20 bases left in between. There are 16 residues in the CDR3.

This rearrangement joins TRBV9 to TRBJ2-7, with 10 bases matching TRBD2. The germline gives CDR1 SGDLS, CDR2 YYNGEE. The length of the CDR3 is 14 residues. V was clipped by 0 bases and J by 3 bases; unmatched bases: 0. The DNA for the CDR3 is TGTGCCAGCAGCGTAGCTAGCGGGAGCTACGAGCAGTACTTC. It yields the protein CASSVASGSYEQYF.

This sequence joins TRBV9 and TRBJ2-3; 11 bases match TRBD2. Looked up from germline, CDR1 is SGDLS and CDR2 is YYNGEE. The CDR3 runs 18 residues. V lost 4 bases to trimming and J lost 2 bases; unmatched junction nucleotides: 12. This chain's CDR3 is CASSPLGSGGVFTDTQYF. The CDR3 DNA sequence: TGTGCCAGCAGCCCCCTAGGTAGCGGGGGGGTTTTCACAGATACGCAGTATTTT.

The rearrangement joins TRBV7-9 to TRBJ2-1; 7 positions match TRBD1. CDR1 is SEHNR, CDR2 FQNEAQ, per germline (reference sequence). The CDR3 covers 15 residues. V gave up 7 bases and J gave up 6 bases; unmatched junction bases: 12. The CDR3 region is CASIQNLDRSNEQFF. The CDR3 DNA reads as TGTGCCAGCATCCAAAATTTGGACAGGTCCAATGAGCAGTTCTTC.

The gene calls are TRBV19 and TRBJ2-2; weak D call: TRBD1 (6 bases). This CDR3 region has 15 residues. The V end was cut by 8 bases, the J end by 1 base, with 14 bases between. From germline, CDR1 is LNHDA and CDR2 SQIVND (reference sequence). This CDR3 is CASAPLGGNTGELFF. As DNA, the CDR3 is TGTGCCAGTGCCCCTTTAGGGGGGAACACCGGGGAGCTGTTTTTT.

This chain connects TRBV7-3 to TRBJ2-2; D is possibly TRBD1 (6 bases). The CDR3 loop spans 15 amino acids. Trimming removed 3 bases at V and 5 bases at J, with 13 bases between. Germline CDR1 is SGHTA and CDR2 is FQGTGA. The CDR3 DNA is TGTGCCAGCAGCTTCTTCCCGAGGGGGACCGGGGAGCTGTTTTTT. This sequence encodes CASSFFPRGTGELFF.

This chain joins TRBV28 and TRBJ2-1; 9 positions agree with TRBD1. The CDR3 is 15 amino acids. With 6 bases clipped from V and 7 bases from J, the junction kept 10 bases outside the gene matches. CDR1 MDHEN and CDR2 SYDVKM come from the germline V gene. The CDR3 DNA is TGTGCCAGCAGGACCGGGACAGGGTTTTTTAATGAGCAGTTCTTC. Encoded protein: CASRTGTGFFNEQFF.

This rearrangement joins TRBV5-4 to TRBJ2-3; 15 bases agree with TRBD2. The length of the CDR3 is 18 residues. The ends lost 4 bases at V and 7 bases at J; junction bases unmatched: 13. Germline CDR1 is SGHNT and CDR2 is YYREEE (reference sequence). The CDR3 loop reads CASSVGLAGGPSQNTQYF. The CDR3 DNA is TGTGCCAGCAGCGTTGGACTAGCGGGAGGGCCGTCTCAAAATACGCAGTATTTT. The full variable domain, completed using reference TRBV5-4 and TRBJ2-3, is ETGVTQSPTHLIKTRGQQVTLRCSSQSGHNTVSWYQQALGQGPQFIFQYYREEENGRGNFPPRFSGLQFPNYSSELNVNALELDDSALYLCASSVGLAGGPSQNTQYFGPGTRLTVL.

The genes are TRBV14 and TRBJ1-2; D ambiguous. V was pared by 0 bases and J by 6 bases, with 11 bases between. There are 14 residues in the CDR3. Germline CDR1 and CDR2: SGHDN and FVKESK. In DNA, the CDR3 is TGTGCCAGCAGCCAAGAGTCCTGGGCAAATGGCTACACCTTC. The encoded protein is CASSQESWANGYTF.

The chain uses TRBV28 and TRBJ2-7; TRBD1 agrees at 9 bases. This CDR3 spans 14 amino acids. The junction had 8 bases not matched to a gene; V was cut back by 6 bases and J by 5 bases. The germline V gene encodes CDR1 MDHEN and CDR2 SYDVKM. The CDR3 nucleotides are TGTGCCAGCAGCTTACAGGGGGCTAGGAACGAGCAGTACTTC. This codes for CASSLQGARNEQYF.

The rearrangement joins TRBV7-6 to TRBJ1-3; D uncertain. The ends were cut back, 5 bases at V and 0 bases at J, with 11 bases in the middle. This CDR3 region has 15 residues. Germline CDR1 reads SGHVS; CDR2 reads FNYEAQ. The CDR3: CASSINWGSGNTIYF. The CDR3 DNA sequence: TGTGCCAGCAGCATAAATTGGGGCTCTGGAAACACCATATATTTT.

CDR3 sequence: CASSLGEKLFF. As DNA, the CDR3 is TGTGCCAGCAGTTTGGGAGAAAAACTGTTTTTT. The chain links TRBV6-6 to TRBJ1-4; D is unresolved. The germline V gene has CDR1 MNHNY and CDR2 SVGAGI (reference sequence). V was shortened by 4 bases and J by 8 bases, with 5 bases between the two germline ends. The CDR3 is 11 amino acids.

V usage is TRBV9 and J usage is TRBJ2-5, with 11 bases that match TRBD2. V was pared by 0 bases and J by 4 bases, with 8 bases of the junction left unmatched. Germline V lookup: CDR1 SGDLS, CDR2 YYNGEE. The CDR3 has 17 residues. CDR3 residues: CASSVAGGSGGAETQYF. The CDR3 DNA follows: TGTGCCAGCAGCGTAGCTGGGGGTAGCGGGGGGGCAGAGACCCAGTACTTC.

This clone came up a few times. V and J are TRBV6-1 and TRBJ2-2; 12 bases align to TRBD2. The CDR3 covers 17 residues. The germline V gene has CDR1 MNHNS and CDR2 SASEGT. V shed 4 bases and J 1 base; nucleotides not matched to a gene: 4. The CDR3 bases are TGTGCCAGCAGTGTCGGACTAGCGGGGAGGAACACCGGGGAGCTGTTTTTT. Translated, it gives CASSVGLAGRNTGELFF.

This clone has more than one count but fewer than ten. This chain links TRBV14 with TRBJ1-1; a weak D match, TRBD1 (5 bases). V was shortened by 3 bases and J by 4 bases, with 9 bases between the two germline ends. CDR3 length: 13 amino acids. CDR1 is SGHDN, CDR2 FVKESK, per germline. The CDR3 DNA sequence: TGTGCCAGCAGCCATACAGGTGGCACTGAAGCTTTCTTT. This translates into CASSHTGGTEAFF. Filled out from reference TRBV14 and TRBJ1-1, the complete variable domain reads EAGVTQFPSHSVIEKGQTVTLRCDPISGHDNLYWYRRVMGKEIKFLLHFVKESKQDESGMPNNRFLAERTGGTYSTLKVQPAELEDSGVYFCASSHTGGTEAFFGQGTRLTVV.

The chain couples TRBV4-1 to TRBJ2-7; TRBD1 aligns across 8 bases. Per germline, CDR1 MGHRA and CDR2 YSYEKL. This CDR3 is built from 15 residues. J gave up 4 bases and V 1 base, and 6 bases lay outside the gene matches. The CDR3 DNA reads as TGCGCCAGCAGCCAAGTCCTGACAGGGGAGTACGAGCAGTACTTC. Protein sequence: CASSQVLTGEYEQYF.